The 9 T cell receptor beta chains in this list originate from one sample, sequenced in a study of T cells in tumors after PD-1 blockade. Assay used: immunoSEQ multiplex PCR; TCRdb lists only in-frame clones, some missing. The repertoire holds some 66,000 clones, with approximately 79% as singletons. Sequenced here: PBMCs, sampled after anti-PD-1 treatment. Receptor source: a human donor with basal cell carcinoma.

The gene calls are TRBV6-5 and TRBJ2-5, with D possibly being TRBD1 (5 bases). The CDR3 extends over 12 amino acids. Between the trimmed V and J ends, which lost 7 bases and 3 bases, there was a span of 9 bases. Germline CDR1 reads MNHEY; CDR2 reads SVGAGI. The CDR3 bases are TGTGCCAGCATGCCACAGGAAGAGACCCAGTACTTC. The encoded protein is CASMPQEETQYF.

The chain carries TRBV19 and TRBJ1-1, with 7 bases aligning to TRBD1. After removal of 4 bases from V and 3 bases from J, the junction contained 5 bases not matched to a gene. Germline loops: CDR1 LNHDA, CDR2 SQIVND (reference sequence). This CDR3 region has 14 residues. This chain's CDR3 is CASSKGQYYTEAFF. Here the CDR3 DNA reads TGTGCCAGTAGTAAGGGACAGTATTACACTGAAGCTTTCTTT.

This CDR3 reads CASSLGSAGNEKLFF. CDR3 sequence (DNA): TGCGCCAGCAGCTTGGGTTCAGCCGGAAATGAAAAACTGTTTTTT. The chain combines TRBV5-1 with TRBJ1-4; D not certain. V dropped 0 bases and J dropped 5 bases, with 11 bases sitting between them. This CDR3 comprises 15 residues. The germline V gene encodes CDR1 SGHRS and CDR2 YFSETQ. Variable domain in full (rest from reference TRBV5-1 and TRBJ1-4): KAGVTQTPRYLIKTRGQQVTLSCSPISGHRSVSWYQQTPGQGLQFLFEYFSETQRNKGNFPGRFSGRQFSNSRSEMNVSTLELGDSALYLCASSLGSAGNEKLFFGSGTQLSVL.

The rearrangement links TRBV23-1 to TRBJ2-5; 9 positions match TRBD1. TRBV23-1 is filed as an ORF, its function uncertain. The CDR3 extends over 16 amino acids. The ends lost 6 bases at V and 9 bases at J; junction bases unmatched: 17. This CDR3 reads CASRINRDRAESAQYF. For the CDR3, the DNA is TGCGCCAGCAGGATTAACCGGGACAGGGCTGAGTCGGCCCAGTACTTC.

The chain employs TRBV5-1 and TRBJ1-2; the match to TRBD1 covers 9 bases. The V gene's germline CDR1 is SGHRS and CDR2 YFSETQ. The CDR3 length is 13 residues. V shed 4 bases and J 6 bases; nucleotides not matched to a gene: 4. The CDR3 nucleotides read TGCGCCAGCAGCCAGGACAGGGGCGATGGCTACACCTTC. Amino acid sequence: CASSQDRGDGYTF.

This clone was counted only a few times. The chain has TRBV6-5 and TRBJ2-7; D is possibly TRBD1 or TRBD2 (5 bases each). Deletions cut 6 bases from V and 1 base from J, with 10 bases between. The CDR3 extends over 13 amino acids. Germline CDR1 reads MNHEY; CDR2 reads SVGAGI. DNA for the CDR3: TGTGCCAGCAGAGGGACGGGATCCTACGAGCAGTACTTC. It specifies CASRGTGSYEQYF.

This clone showed up just a few times. The chain recombines TRBV14 with TRBJ2-1; D unresolved. The length of the CDR3 is 14 residues. Looked up from germline, CDR1 is SGHDN and CDR2 is FVKESK. With 1 base removed from V and 7 bases from J, the gap between germline ends came to 11 bases. In DNA form, the CDR3 reads TGTGCCAGCAGCCAAGCACGGGTAGAGAATGAGCAGTTCTTC. Its protein is CASSQARVENEQFF.

The chain is built from TRBV6-5 and TRBJ2-7, with 10 bases that match TRBD1. Germline lookup yields CDR1 MNHEY and CDR2 SVGAGI. The CDR3 totals 16 residues. The V segment lost 0 bases and the J segment 4 bases; nucleotides outside the gene matches: 6. This chain's CDR3 is CASSYSTRQGAYEQYF. Here the CDR3 DNA reads TGTGCCAGCAGTTACTCGACGAGACAGGGGGCTTACGAGCAGTACTTC.

The chain uses TRBV7-9 and TRBJ2-1; weak D call: TRBD1 (5 bases). CDR3 length equals 15 residues. Germline CDR1 is SEHNR and CDR2 is FQNEAQ (reference sequence). Trimming took off 1 base at V and 3 bases at J, with 10 bases between the two ends. The CDR3 spells CASSLGQTFYNEQFF. CDR3 in DNA: TGTGCCAGCAGCTTAGGACAGACTTTCTACAATGAGCAGTTCTTC.